One and the same sample provided the 7 T cell receptor beta chains below, sequenced in a study of blood T cell repertoires in COVID-19. Profiled with immunoSEQ multiplex PCR; TCRdb holds only in-frame clones, not every one. The sample contains 350,000 to 400,000 clones, around nine tenths of which appear only once. Sequencing input: peripheral blood. All receptors come from a woman aged 55-70 years with COVID-19, enrolled during active disease.

The chain couples TRBV2 to TRBJ1-2; 7 nucleotides match TRBD1. The CDR3 contains 13 residues. CDR1 SNHLY and CDR2 FYNNEI come from the germline V gene. V gave up 6 bases and J gave up 8 bases; unmatched junction bases: 9. In nucleotides, the CDR3 is TGTGCCAGCAGCGTGATGGGACAGAGAGGCTACACCTTC. This translates into CASSVMGQRGYTF.

CDR3 DNA sequence: TGTGCCAGCAGTTTCGGTCAGGGCGTAAACTATGGCTACACCTTC. Residues: CASSFGQGVNYGYTF. The V call is TRBV2, the J call TRBJ1-2, with D possibly matching TRBD1 (5 bases). Trimming stripped 5 bases from V and 2 bases from J, with 15 bases between. CDR3 length: 15 residues. Germline CDR1 and CDR2: SNHLY and FYNNEI. Looking up the rest from reference TRBV2 and TRBJ1-2 gives the full variable domain: EPEVTQTPSHQVTQMGQEVILRCVPISNHLYFYWYRQILGQKVEFLVSFYNNEISEKSEIFDDQFSVERPDGSNFTLKIRSTKLEDSAMYFCASSFGQGVNYGYTFGSGTRLTVV.

This clone has just one count. The V call is TRBV5-1, the J call TRBJ1-6, with D possibly being TRBD1 (5 bases). V lost 0 bases and J lost 7, with 14 bases in between. Germline CDR1 SGHRS, CDR2 YFSETQ. The CDR3 contains 16 residues. The CDR3 nucleotides are TGCGCCAGCAGCTTGGCGGGGGACGTAGGGAATTCACCCCTCCACTTT. It translates to CASSLAGDVGNSPLHF.

The CDR3 sequence: CASSSPGQLYEQYF. CDR3 sequence (DNA): TGTGCCAGCAGCTCCCCGGGACAGTTATACGAGCAGTACTTC. This rearrangement joins TRBV11-2 to TRBJ2-7, with 7 bases fitting TRBD1. The CDR3 is 14 amino acids. The V segment lost 4 bases and the J segment 4 bases; nucleotides outside the gene matches: 7. Germline values: CDR1 SGHAT, CDR2 FQNNGV.

This sequence joins TRBV7-2 and TRBJ1-2; 8 nucleotides match TRBD1. There are 17 residues in the CDR3. V was pared by 2 bases and J by 1 base, with 9 bases of the junction left unmatched. Germline CDR1 reads SGHTA; CDR2 reads FQGNSA. The CDR3 DNA reads TGTGCCAGCAGCTTACATATATCGGGACAGGATAACTATGGCTACACCTTC. Protein sequence: CASSLHISGQDNYGYTF.

V usage is TRBV6-6 and J usage is TRBJ1-1; TRBD1 might be the D (6 bases). Per the germline V gene, CDR1 is MNHNY and CDR2 is SVGAGI (reference sequence). CDR3 length: 15 amino acids. Trimming shortened V by 7 bases and J by 0 bases, and 15 bases separated the two germline ends. CDR3 bases: TGTGCCAGCACACCCGGGACATTGATGAACACTGAAGCTTTCTTT. Residues: CASTPGTLMNTEAFF.

The J gene is TRBJ2-2, the V gene TRBV6-9; the D is unclear. Trimming removed 4 bases from V and 8 bases from J, with 8 bases in between. The CDR3 is 12 amino acids. Germline loops: CDR1 MNHGY, CDR2 SVAAGI. CDR3 coding DNA: TGTGCCAGCAGTTTCAAAGAGGGGGAGCTGTTTTTT. Translation gives CASSFKEGELFF.